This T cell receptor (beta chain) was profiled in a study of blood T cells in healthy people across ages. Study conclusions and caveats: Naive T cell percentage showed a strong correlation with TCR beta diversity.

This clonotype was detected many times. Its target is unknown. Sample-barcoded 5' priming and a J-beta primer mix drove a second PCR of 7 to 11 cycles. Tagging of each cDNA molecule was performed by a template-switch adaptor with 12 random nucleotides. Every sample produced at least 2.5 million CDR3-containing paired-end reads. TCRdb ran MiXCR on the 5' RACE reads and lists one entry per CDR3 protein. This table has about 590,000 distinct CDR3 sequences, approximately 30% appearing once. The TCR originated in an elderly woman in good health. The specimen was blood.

The CDR3 is CASSQKGYGYTF. The CDR3 nucleotides read TGTGCCAGCAGCCAGAAGGGCTATGGCTACACCTTC. The J gene is TRBJ1-2, the V gene TRBV3-1, with D unclear. Trimming shortened V by 3 bases and J by 4 bases, and 6 bases separated the two germline ends. CDR3 length: 12 amino acids. CDR1 and CDR2 (germline): LGHDT, YNNKEL (reference sequence).